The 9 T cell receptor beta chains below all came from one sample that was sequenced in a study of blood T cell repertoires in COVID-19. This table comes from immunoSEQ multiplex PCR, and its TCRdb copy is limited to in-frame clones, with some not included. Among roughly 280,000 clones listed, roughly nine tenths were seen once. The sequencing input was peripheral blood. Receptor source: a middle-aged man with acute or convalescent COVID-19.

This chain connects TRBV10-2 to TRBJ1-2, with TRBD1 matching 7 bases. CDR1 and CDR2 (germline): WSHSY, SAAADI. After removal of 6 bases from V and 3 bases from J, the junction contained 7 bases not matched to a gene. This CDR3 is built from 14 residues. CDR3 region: CASRGQRWDYGYTF. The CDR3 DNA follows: TGCGCCAGCAGGGGACAGCGGTGGGACTATGGCTACACCTTC.

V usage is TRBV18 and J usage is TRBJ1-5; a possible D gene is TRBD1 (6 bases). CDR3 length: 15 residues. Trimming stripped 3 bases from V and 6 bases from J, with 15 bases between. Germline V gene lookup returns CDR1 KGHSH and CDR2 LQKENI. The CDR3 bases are TGTGCCAGCTCACCCCAGGGAAGGGGGGGTCAGCCCCAGCATTTT. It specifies CASSPQGRGGQPQHF.

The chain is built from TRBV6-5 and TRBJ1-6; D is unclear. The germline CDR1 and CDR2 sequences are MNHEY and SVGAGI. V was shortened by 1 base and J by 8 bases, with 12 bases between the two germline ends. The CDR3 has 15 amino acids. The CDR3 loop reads CASSYYQVTDSPLHF. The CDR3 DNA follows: TGTGCCAGCAGTTACTATCAGGTTACGGATTCACCCCTCCACTTT.

The CDR3 sequence: CASSPRPTASSYNEQFF. The DNA of the CDR3 is TGTGCCAGCAGTCCCCGTCCGACTGCCAGCTCCTACAATGAGCAGTTCTTC. The rearrangement links TRBV7-3 to TRBJ2-1; D unresolved. V dropped 6 bases and J dropped 0 bases, with 18 bases sitting between them. Per the germline V gene, CDR1 is SGHTA and CDR2 is FQGTGA. The CDR3 is 17 residues long.

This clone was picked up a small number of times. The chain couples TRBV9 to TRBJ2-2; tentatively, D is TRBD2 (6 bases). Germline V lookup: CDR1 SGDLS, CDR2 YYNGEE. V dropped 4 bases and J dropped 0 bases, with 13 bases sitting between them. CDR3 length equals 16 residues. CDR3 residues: CASSPGRGSNTGELFF. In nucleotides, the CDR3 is TGTGCCAGCAGCCCCGGTCGGGGGTCGAACACCGGGGAGCTGTTTTTT.

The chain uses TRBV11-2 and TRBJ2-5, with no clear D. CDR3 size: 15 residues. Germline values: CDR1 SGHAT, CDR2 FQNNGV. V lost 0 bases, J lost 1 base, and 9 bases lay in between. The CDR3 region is CASSLDRTIQETQYF. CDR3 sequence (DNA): TGTGCCAGCAGCTTAGATCGTACAATCCAAGAGACCCAGTACTTC.

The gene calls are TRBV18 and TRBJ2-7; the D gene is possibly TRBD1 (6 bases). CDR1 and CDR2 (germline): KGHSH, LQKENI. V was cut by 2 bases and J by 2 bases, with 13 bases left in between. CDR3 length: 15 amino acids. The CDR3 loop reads CASSPAIGQPYEQYF. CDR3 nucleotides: TGTGCCAGCTCACCAGCCATCGGACAGCCCTACGAGCAGTACTTC. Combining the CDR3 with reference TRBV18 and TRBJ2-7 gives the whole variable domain NAGVMQNPRHLVRRRGQEARLRCSPMKGHSHVYWYRQLPEEGLKFMVYLQKENIIDESGMPKERFSAEFPKEGPSILRIQQVVRGDSAAYFCASSPAIGQPYEQYFGPGTRLTVT.

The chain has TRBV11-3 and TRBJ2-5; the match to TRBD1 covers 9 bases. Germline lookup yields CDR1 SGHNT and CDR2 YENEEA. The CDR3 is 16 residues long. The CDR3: CASQGGTGPFQETQYF. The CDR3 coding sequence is TGTGCTTCCCAGGGGGGGACAGGGCCCTTTCAAGAGACCCAGTACTTC.

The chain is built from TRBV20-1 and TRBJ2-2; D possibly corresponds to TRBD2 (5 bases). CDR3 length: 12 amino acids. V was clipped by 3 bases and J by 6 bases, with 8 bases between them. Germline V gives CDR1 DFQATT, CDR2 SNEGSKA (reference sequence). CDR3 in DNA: TGCAGTGCTAGTCGAGGGCCCGGGGAGCTGTTTTTT. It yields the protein CSASRGPGELFF.